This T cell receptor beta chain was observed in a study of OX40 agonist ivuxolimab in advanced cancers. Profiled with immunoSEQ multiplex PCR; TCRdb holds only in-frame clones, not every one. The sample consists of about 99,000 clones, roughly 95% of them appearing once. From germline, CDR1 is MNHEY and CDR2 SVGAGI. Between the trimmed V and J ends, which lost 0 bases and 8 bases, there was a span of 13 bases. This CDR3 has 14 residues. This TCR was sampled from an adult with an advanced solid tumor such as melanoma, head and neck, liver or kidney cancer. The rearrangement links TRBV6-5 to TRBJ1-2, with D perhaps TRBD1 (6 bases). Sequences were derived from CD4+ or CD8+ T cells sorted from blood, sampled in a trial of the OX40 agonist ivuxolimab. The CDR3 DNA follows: TGTGCCAGCAGTTACTCGTTTAGGGGGGACGGCTACACCTTC. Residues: CASSYSFRGDGYTF.